The present T cell receptor beta chain was sequenced within a study of human thymus T cells. The assay was immunoSEQ multiplex PCR, and TCRdb's table has in-frame clones only and misses some. The sample records tens of thousands of clones, roughly 95% being singletons. Trimming removed 7 bases from V and 3 bases from J; junction bases left unmatched: 10. Per germline, CDR1 MNHNS and CDR2 SASEGT. The CDR3 covers 15 residues. Thymus tissue was removed during corrective cardiac surgery. It was healthy Finnish infants having corrective surgery for congenital heart defects who were the donors. The sequence derives from a girl under three years old with a congenital heart defect but otherwise immunologically healthy. The chain employs TRBV6-1 and TRBJ2-3; 7 positions agree with TRBD2. The sequencing input was thymus tissue. CDR3 coding DNA: TGTGCCAGCACCCTTAGGGACTACTTGACAGATACGCAGTATTTT. It codes for CASTLRDYLTDTQYF.